These T cell receptor beta chains were read from a single sample in a study of T cells after yellow fever vaccination. Using its own MiXCR run on the 5' RACE reads, TCRdb lists one record per CDR3 protein. This table has 250,000 to 400,000 distinct CDR3 sequences, 4.1% appearing once. The specimen comprised PBMCs, sampled 5 days after the yellow fever booster vaccination. Receptors originate from a man between 18 and 35 years old who received the YFV17D yellow fever vaccine. CDR3s include the opening cysteine and the closing phenylalanine or tryptophan. The D gene is left open where the match is weak. For some rows the clone size is stated as once, few or many, or as a class when expanded; others skip it.

d_gene	abundance	j_gene	v_gene	CDR3aa	CDR3nt
NA	few	TRBJ2-3	TRBV24-1	CATSDLSTDTQYF	TGTGCCACCAGTGATTTGAGCACAGATACGCAGTATTTT
NA	NA	TRBJ1-1	TRBV27	CASSLVGLSNTEAFF	TGTGCCAGCAGTTTAGTAGGACTCTCGAACACTGAAGCTTTCTTT
NA	few	TRBJ2-3	TRBV20-1	CSARDLRAGGTDTQYF	NA
NA	many	TRBJ2-2	TRBV24-1	CATSGGRELFF	TGTGCCACCAGCGGGGGCAGGGAGCTGTTTTTT
TRBD1	NA	TRBJ2-3	TRBV5-4	CASSLGGQGGTDTQYF	TGTGCCAGCAGCTTGGGGGGACAGGGTGGAACAGATACGCAGTATTTT
TRBD2	NA	TRBJ2-5	TRBV10-3	CAISGTSQETQYF	TGTGCCATCAGTGGGACTAGCCAAGAGACCCAGTACTTC
TRBD1	many	TRBJ1-2	TRBV27	CASSLSPDRAGGYTF	TGTGCCAGCAGTTTATCCCCGGACAGGGCTGGGGGCTACACCTTC
NA	few	TRBJ2-3	TRBV6-5	CASSYSGGGLADTQYF	TGTGCCAGCAGTTACTCTGGGGGGGGGCTGGCAGATACGCAGTATTTT
TRBD2	NA	TRBJ2-2	TRBV11-2	CASSPLAAGAGELFF	TGTGCCAGCAGCCCCTTAGCGGCGGGGGCCGGGGAGCTGTTTTTT
NA	few	TRBJ1-1	TRBV18	CASSSGTSAGTEAFF	TGTGCCAGCTCCTCGGGGACCAGTGCAGGCACTGAAGCTTTCTTT
NA	NA	TRBJ1-2	TRBV28	CASSTQRGVYGYTF	TGTGCCAGCAGCACCCAACGGGGCGTCTATGGCTACACCTTC
NA	few	TRBJ2-5	TRBV5-1	CASSLAAGLETQYF	TGCGCCAGCAGCTTGGCTGCGGGGCTGGAGACCCAGTACTTC
NA	few	TRBJ2-3	TRBV6-5	CASSYSAFLDSTDTQYF	TGTGCCAGCAGTTACTCGGCATTTCTGGACAGCACAGATACGCAGTATTTT
TRBD1	few	TRBJ1-2	TRBV7-3	CASSQTGGDGYTF	TGTGCCAGCAGCCAGACAGGGGGCGATGGCTACACCTTC
NA	many	TRBJ2-5	TRBV9	CASSTQGRGETQYF	TGTGCCAGCAGCACGCAGGGGCGGGGAGAGACCCAGTACTTC
NA	NA	TRBJ1-1	TRBV7-9	CASSLGAYTEAFF	TGTGCCAGCAGCTTAGGTGCGTACACTGAAGCTTTCTTT
TRBD2	NA	TRBJ2-3	TRBV7-3	CASSFEAGLTDTQYF	TGTGCCAGCAGCTTCGAAGCGGGACTCACAGATACGCAGTATTTT
TRBD2	many	TRBJ2-3	TRBV7-2	CASSFSGTSGGLTDTQYF	TGTGCCAGCAGCTTTTCCGGGACTAGCGGGGGACTGACAGATACGCAGTATTTT
NA	many	TRBJ2-2	TRBV6-5	CASSYSWGTGELFF	TGTGCCAGCAGTTACTCTTGGGGGACCGGGGAGCTGTTTTTT
TRBD1	few	TRBJ1-5	TRBV4-1	CASSHRQGDQPQHF	TGCGCCAGCAGCCACCGACAGGGGGATCAGCCCCAGCATTTT